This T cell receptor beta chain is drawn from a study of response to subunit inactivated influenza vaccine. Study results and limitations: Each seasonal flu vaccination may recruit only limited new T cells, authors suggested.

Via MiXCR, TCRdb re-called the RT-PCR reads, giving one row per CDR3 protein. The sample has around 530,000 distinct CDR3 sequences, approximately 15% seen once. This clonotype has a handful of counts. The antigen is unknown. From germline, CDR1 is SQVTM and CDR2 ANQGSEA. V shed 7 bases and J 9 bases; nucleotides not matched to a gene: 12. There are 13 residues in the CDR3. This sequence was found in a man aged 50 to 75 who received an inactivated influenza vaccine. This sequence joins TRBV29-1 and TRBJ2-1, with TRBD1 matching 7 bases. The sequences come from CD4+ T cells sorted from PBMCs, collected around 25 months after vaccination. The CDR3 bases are TGCAGCGGTAAAATACAGGGGTTGGTTGAGCAGTTCTTC. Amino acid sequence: CSGKIQGLVEQFF.